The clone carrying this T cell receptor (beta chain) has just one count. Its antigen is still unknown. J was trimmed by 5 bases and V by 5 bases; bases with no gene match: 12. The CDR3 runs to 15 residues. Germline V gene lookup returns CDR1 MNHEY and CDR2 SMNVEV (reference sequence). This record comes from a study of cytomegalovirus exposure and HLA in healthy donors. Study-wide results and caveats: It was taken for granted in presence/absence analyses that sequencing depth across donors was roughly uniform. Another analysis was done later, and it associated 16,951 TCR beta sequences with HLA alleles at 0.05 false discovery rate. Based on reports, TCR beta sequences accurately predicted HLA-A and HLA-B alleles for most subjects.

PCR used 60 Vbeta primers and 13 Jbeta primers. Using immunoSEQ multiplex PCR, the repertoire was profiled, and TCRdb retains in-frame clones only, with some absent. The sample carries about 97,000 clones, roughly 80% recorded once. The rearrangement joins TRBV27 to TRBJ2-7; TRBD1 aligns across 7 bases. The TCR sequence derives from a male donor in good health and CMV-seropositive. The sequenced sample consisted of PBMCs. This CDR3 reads CASSPEGASFDEQYF. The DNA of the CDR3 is TGTGCCAGCAGTCCCGAGGGGGCGAGCTTCGACGAGCAGTACTTC.